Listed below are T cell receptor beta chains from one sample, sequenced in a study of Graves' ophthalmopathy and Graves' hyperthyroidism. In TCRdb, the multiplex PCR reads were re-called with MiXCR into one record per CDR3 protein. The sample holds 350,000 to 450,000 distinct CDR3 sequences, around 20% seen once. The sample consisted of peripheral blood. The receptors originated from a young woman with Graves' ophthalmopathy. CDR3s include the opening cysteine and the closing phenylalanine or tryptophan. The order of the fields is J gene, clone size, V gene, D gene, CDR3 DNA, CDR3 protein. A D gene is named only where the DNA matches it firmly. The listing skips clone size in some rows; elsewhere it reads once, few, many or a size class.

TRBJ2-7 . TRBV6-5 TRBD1 TGTGCCAGCAGTTACTCGGGGACAGGAGGTTTCTACGAGCAGTACTTC CASSYSGTGGFYEQYF
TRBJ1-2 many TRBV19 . TGTGCCAGTAGTGCGCTTGTGGGGGCCGTCTATGGCTACACCTTC CASSALVGAVYGYTF
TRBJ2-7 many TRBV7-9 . TGTGCCAGCAGCTTAGTCCCCGCGGGGAGCGACGAGCAGTACTTC CASSLVPAGSDEQYF
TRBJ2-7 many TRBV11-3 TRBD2 TGTGCCAGCAGCTTAGTCCTGGCAGCCGGTTCCAGGGACTACTACGAGCAGTACTTC CASSLVLAAGSRDYYEQYF
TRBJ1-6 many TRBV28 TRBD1 TGTGCCAGCAGTCCCCCGGGACAGGGATTTTTAGGTTCACCCCTCCACTTT CASSPPGQGFLGSPLHF
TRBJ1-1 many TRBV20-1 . TGCAGTGCTAGAGGGGGCTGGTGGGGGGCGGAAGCTTTCTTT CSARGGWWGAEAFF
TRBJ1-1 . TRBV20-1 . TGCAGTGCGCGGGGGGGTGGAGTTAACACCGAAGCTTTCTTT CSARGGGVNTEAFF
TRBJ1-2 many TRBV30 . TGTGCCTGGAATGGTCCTGGTGGCTACACCTTC CAWNGPGGYTF
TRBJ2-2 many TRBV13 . TGTGCCAGCAGCTTAGAGTCCAGCCCTACCGGGGAGCTGTTTTTT CASSLESSPTGELFF
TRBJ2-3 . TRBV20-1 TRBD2 TGCAGTGCTAGTGGTGCGGGAGTGTTTATCTACACAGATACGCAGTATTTT CSASGAGVFIYTDTQYF
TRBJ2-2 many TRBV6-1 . TGTGCCAGCAGCCCGGGACTGCCCACCGGGGAGCTGTTTTTT CASSPGLPTGELFF
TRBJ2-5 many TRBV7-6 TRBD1 TGTGCCAGCAGCTTAGGCAGGGGGATGGAGACCCAGTACTTC CASSLGRGMETQYF
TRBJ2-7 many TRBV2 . TGTGCCAGCAGTGCGACAGTTTCCTTCTACGAGCAGTACTTC CASSATVSFYEQYF
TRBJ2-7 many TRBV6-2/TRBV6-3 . TGTGCCAGCAGTTACTCGAACATCTACGAGCAGTACTTC CASSYSNIYEQYF
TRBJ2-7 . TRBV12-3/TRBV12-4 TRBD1 TGTGCCAGCAGTTACCGACAGGGCCGAATGGGGCAGTACTTC CASSYRQGRMGQYF
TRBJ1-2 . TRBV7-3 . TGTGCCAGCAGCTTGTCCACCCGGCAAGGCTACACCTTC CASSLSTRQGYTF
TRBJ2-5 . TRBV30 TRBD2 TGTGCCTGGAGTGGGAGCGGGACTAGCATGGAGACCCAGTACTTC CAWSGSGTSMETQYF
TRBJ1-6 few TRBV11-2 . TGTGCCAGCAGCTTGCGACGCAGGGATTCACCCCTCCACTTT CASSLRRRDSPLHF
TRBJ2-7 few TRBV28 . TGTGCCAGCAGGCGTGACAGGCCACCCTACGAGCAGTACTTC CASRRDRPPYEQYF
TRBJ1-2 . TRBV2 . TGTGCCAGCAGTGAATATAGGGCGGGCTACACCTTC CASSEYRAGYTF
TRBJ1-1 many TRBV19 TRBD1 TGTGCCAGTTCCGAGACAGGGGGCGCCCACACTGAAGCTTTCTTT CASSETGGAHTEAFF
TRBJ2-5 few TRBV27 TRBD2 TGTGCCAGCAGTTTAACGAGCTCAGCGGGAGAAGAGACCCAGTACTTC CASSLTSSAGEETQYF
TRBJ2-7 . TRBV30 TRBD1 TGTGCCTGGAGCCCGGGACAGGGGGCTAACGAGCAGTACTTC CAWSPGQGANEQYF
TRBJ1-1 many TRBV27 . TGTGCCAGCAGAATCTATTTTACCGCAGGGGTGAACACTGAAGCTTTCTTT CASRIYFTAGVNTEAFF
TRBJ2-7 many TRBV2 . TGTGCCAGCGACCCGCGGGGGCGGAGCTCCTACGAGCAGTACTTC CASDPRGRSSYEQYF
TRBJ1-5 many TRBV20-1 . TGCAGTGCTAGAAAAGACTTCAATCAGCCCCAGCATTTT CSARKDFNQPQHF
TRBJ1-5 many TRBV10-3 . TGTGCCATCAGTGGAGGGGAAGATACGCAGCCCCAGCATTTT CAISGGEDTQPQHF
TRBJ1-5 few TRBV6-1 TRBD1 TGTGCCAGCAGCCGGACAGGGGGCGCGAGGAATCAGCCCCAGCATTTT CASSRTGGARNQPQHF
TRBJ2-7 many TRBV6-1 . TGTGCCAGCAGTGAACGGCTGACGGGTCCCTACGAGCAGTACTTC CASSERLTGPYEQYF
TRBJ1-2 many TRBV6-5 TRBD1 TGTGCCAGCCTCGGGAAGGGACAGAACTATGGCTACACCTTC CASLGKGQNYGYTF
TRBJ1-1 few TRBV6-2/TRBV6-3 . TGTGCCAGCAGTCTCTTTTCAGGGGCTACTGAAGCTTTCTTT CASSLFSGATEAFF
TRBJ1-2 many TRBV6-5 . TGTGCCAGCAGTTACTCAGTTCCGGGTGGGAATGGCTACACCTTC CASSYSVPGGNGYTF
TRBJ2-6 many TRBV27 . TGTGCCAGCAGTTCGACCCCACTTCGCTCTGGGGCCAACGTCCTGACTTTC CASSSTPLRSGANVLTF
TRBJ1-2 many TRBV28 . TGTGCCAGCAGTTTCCTCAGGGGCTGGGACAACTATGGCTACACCTTC CASSFLRGWDNYGYTF
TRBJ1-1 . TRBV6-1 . TGTGCCAGCAGCCCCCACTTAGAAACCCCGAAAAGAGCTTTCTTT CASSPHLETPKRAFF
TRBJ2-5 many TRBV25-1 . TGTGCCAGCAGTGAAGGGCGGTTCGTGGGCAGCGAGCAAGAGACCCAGTACTTC CASSEGRFVGSEQETQYF
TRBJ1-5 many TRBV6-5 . TGTGCCAGCAGTTATCTCGGGCACCAGCATTTT CASSYLGHQHF
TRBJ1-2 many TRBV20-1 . TGCAGTGCTAGCGGTCGGGGGCGCCCCGGGGGCTATGGCTACACCTTC CSASGRGRPGGYGYTF
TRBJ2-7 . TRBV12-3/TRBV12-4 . TGTGCCAGCAGTAAGGGACAAGCTTCTCCCGTCCCCTACGAGCAGTACTTC CASSKGQASPVPYEQYF
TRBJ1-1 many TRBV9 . TGTGCCAGCAGCGTCCTCGTAAACACTGAAGCTTTCTTT CASSVLVNTEAFF
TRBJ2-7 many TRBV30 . TGTGCCTGGAGTCGCCCATACGAGCAGTACTTC CAWSRPYEQYF
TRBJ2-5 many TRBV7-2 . TGTGCCACCGAAGGACAGAAGGAGACCCAGTACTTC CATEGQKETQYF
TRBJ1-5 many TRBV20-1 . TGCAGTGCCGCGGGGGTGCACCAGCCCCAGCATTTT CSAAGVHQPQHF
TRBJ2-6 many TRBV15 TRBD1 TGTGCCACCAGCGTCGGGACAGTCTACTCTGGGGCCAACGTCCTGACTTTC CATSVGTVYSGANVLTF
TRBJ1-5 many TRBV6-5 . TGTGCCAGCAGTACCCGTAACAGGGGCAATCAGCCCCAGCATTTT CASSTRNRGNQPQHF
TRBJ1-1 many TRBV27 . TGTGCCAGCAGTTTAGTCTCCCCCCCGGGGATGAACACTGAAGCTTTCTTT CASSLVSPPGMNTEAFF
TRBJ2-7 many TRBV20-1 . TGCAGTGCTAGAGATTTGAGGGGGGCCGAATACGAGCAGTACTTC CSARDLRGAEYEQYF
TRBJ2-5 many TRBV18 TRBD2 TGTGCCAGCTCACCCCCCGGGAGGGCGACCCAGTACTTC CASSPPGRATQYF
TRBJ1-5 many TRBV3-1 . TGTGCCAGCAGCCCCTCCTATGGGCCCAATCAGCCCCAGCATTTT CASSPSYGPNQPQHF
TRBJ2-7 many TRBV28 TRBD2 TGTGCCAGCAGTTTCCCCGGGACTAGCGGGGTCTACGAGCAGTACTTC CASSFPGTSGVYEQYF
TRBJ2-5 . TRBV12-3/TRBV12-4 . TGTGCCAGCAGGCTTACGGGAAAAGAGACCCAGTACTTC CASRLTGKETQYF
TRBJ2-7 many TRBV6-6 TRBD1 TGTGCCAGCAGCATGAGAGGACAGGGGGCGTTAACGGGCTACGAGCAGTACTTC CASSMRGQGALTGYEQYF
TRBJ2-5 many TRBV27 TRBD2 TGTGCCAGCAGTTGGGAGGGAGGGGAGACCCAGTACTTC CASSWEGGETQYF
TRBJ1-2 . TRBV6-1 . TGTGCCAACCGAGGGGCCGGGGCGAGCTATGGCTACACCTTC CANRGAGASYGYTF
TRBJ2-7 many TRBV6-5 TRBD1 TGTGCCAGCAGTTCCAGGACAGGTTCGAGCTCCTACGAGCAGTACTTC CASSSRTGSSSYEQYF
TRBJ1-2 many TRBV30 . TGTGCCTGGAGAGGGGGATCGTGGGGCTACACCTTC CAWRGGSWGYTF
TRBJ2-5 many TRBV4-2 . TGTGCCAGCAGCCAAGAGAGGCCGGGGGCACCCCACGAAGAGACCCAGTACTTC CASSQERPGAPHEETQYF
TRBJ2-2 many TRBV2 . TGTGCCAGCAGTTATAAACGGGCCGACAACACCGGGGAGCTGTTTTTT CASSYKRADNTGELFF
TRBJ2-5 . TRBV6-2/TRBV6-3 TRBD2 TGTGCCAGTCGACTAGCGGGAATTTTTAAACGAGAGACCCAGTACTTC CASRLAGIFKRETQYF
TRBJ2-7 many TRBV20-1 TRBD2 TGCAGTGCCCTAGCGGGGACCTACGAGCAGTACTTC CSALAGTYEQYF